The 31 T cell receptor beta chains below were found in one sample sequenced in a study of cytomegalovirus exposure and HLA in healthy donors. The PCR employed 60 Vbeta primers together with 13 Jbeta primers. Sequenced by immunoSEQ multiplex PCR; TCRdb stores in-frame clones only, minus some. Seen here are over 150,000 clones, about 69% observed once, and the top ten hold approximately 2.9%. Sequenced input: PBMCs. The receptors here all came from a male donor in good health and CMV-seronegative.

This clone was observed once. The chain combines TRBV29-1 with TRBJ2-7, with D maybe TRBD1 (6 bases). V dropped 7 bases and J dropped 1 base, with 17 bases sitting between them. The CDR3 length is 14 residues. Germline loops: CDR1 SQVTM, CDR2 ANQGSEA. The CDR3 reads CSALGVTGSYEQYF. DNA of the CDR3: TGCAGCGCACTAGGTGTGACAGGTTCCTACGAGCAGTACTTC.

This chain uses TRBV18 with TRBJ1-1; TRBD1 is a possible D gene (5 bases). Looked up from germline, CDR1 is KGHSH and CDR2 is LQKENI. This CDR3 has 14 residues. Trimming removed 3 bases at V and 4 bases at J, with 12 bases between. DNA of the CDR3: TGTGCCAGCTCACCCTCCCTGGGGGGCACTGAAGCTTTCTTT. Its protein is CASSPSLGGTEAFF.

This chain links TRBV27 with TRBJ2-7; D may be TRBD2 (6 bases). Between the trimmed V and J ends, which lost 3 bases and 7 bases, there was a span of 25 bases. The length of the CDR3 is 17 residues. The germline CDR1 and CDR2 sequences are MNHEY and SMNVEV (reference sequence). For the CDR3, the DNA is TGTGCCAGCAGTTTCGCTCCCGAGCGGGTGCCACCGGAAGAGCAGTACTTC. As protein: CASSFAPERVPPEEQYF.

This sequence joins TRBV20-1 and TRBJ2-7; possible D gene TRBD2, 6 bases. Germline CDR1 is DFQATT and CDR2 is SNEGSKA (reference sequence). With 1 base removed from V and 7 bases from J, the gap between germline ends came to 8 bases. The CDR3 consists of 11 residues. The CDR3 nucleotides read TGCAGTGCTAGAGCGGCGGGAGAGCAGTACTTC. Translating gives CSARAAGEQYF.

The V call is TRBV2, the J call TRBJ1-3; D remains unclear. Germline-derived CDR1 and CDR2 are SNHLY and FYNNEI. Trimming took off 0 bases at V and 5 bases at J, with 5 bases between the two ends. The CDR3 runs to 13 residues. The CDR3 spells CASSEAERNTIYF. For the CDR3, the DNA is TGTGCCAGCAGTGAAGCCGAGAGAAACACCATATATTTT. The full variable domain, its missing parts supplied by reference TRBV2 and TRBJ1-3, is EPEVTQTPSHQVTQMGQEVILRCVPISNHLYFYWYRQILGQKVEFLVSFYNNEISEKSEIFDDQFSVERPDGSNFTLKIRSTKLEDSAMYFCASSEAERNTIYFGEGSWLTVV.

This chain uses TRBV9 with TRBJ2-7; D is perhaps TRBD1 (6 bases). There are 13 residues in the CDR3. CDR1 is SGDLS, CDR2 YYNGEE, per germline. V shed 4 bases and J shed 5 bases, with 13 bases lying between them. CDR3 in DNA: TGTGCCAGCAGCCTTTGGGACACTGACGAGCAGTACTTC. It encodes CASSLWDTDEQYF.

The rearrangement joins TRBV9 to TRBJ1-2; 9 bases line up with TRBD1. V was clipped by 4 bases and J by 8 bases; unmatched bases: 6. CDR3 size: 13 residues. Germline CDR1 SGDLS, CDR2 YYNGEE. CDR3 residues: CASSTGTGQGYTF. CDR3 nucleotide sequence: TGTGCCAGCAGCACGGGGACAGGGCAGGGCTACACCTTC.

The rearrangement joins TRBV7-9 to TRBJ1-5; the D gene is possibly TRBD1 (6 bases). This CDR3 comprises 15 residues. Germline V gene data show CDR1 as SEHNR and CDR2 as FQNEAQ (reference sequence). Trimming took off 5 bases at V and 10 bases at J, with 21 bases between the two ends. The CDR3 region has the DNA TGTGCCAGCAGCCGTGGAGGGGGGGCCAGGGACCCCCAGCATTTT. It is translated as CASSRGGGARDPQHF.

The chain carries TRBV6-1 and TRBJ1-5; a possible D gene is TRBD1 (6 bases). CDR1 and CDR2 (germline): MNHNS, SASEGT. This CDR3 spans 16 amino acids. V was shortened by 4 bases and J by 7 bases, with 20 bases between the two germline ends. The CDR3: CASSGPVDRISQPQHF. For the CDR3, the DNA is TGTGCCAGCAGTGGCCCAGTTGACAGGATATCCCAGCCCCAGCATTTT.

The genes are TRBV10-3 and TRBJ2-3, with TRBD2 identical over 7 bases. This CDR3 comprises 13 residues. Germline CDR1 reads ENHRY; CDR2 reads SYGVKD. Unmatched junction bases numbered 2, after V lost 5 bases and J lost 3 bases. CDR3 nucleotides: TGTGCCATCAGTAGGGGAGGGACAGATACGCAGTATTTT. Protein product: CAISRGGTDTQYF.

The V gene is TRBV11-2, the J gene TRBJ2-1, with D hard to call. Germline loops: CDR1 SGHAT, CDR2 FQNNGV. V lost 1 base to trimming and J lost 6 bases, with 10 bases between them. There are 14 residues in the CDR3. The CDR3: CASSLALSSNEQFF. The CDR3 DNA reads TGTGCCAGCAGCTTAGCTTTAAGTAGCAATGAGCAGTTCTTC.

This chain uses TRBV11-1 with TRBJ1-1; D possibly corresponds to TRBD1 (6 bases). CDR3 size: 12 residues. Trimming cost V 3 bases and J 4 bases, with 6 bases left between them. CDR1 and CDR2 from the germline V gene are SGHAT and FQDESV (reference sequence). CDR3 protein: CASSFRGTEAFF. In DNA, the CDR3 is TGTGCCAGCAGCTTCAGGGGCACTGAAGCTTTCTTT.

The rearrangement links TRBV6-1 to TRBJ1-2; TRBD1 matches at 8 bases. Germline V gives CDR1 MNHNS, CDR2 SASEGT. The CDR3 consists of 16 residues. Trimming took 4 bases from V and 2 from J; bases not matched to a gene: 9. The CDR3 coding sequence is TGTGCCAGCAGTGCCTATTCAGGGGGCCCAAACTATGGCTACACCTTC. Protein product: CASSAYSGGPNYGYTF.

The CDR3 sequence: CAWNRGLGGTEAFF. The CDR3, as DNA: TGTGCCTGGAACCGGGGCTTGGGGGGCACTGAAGCTTTCTTT. The chain links TRBV30 to TRBJ1-1; a weak D match, TRBD1 (5 bases). Germline V lookup: CDR1 GTSNPN, CDR2 SVGIG (reference sequence). The CDR3 consists of 14 residues. The V end lost 4 bases, the J end lost 4 bases, and 16 bases lay between the germline ends.

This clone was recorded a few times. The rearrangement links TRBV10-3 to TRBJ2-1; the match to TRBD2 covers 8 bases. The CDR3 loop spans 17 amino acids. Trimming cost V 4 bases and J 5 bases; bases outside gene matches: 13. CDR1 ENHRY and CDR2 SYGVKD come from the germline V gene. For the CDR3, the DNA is TGTGCCATCAGTGCGCCCTTTCGAGCGGGGGTGAACAATGAGCAGTTCTTC. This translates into CAISAPFRAGVNNEQFF.

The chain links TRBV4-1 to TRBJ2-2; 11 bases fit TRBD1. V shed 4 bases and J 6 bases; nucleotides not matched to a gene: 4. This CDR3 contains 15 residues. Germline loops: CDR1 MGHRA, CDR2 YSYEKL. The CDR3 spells CASSRGQGASGELFF. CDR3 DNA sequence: TGCGCCAGCAGCCGCGGACAGGGGGCTTCCGGGGAGCTGTTTTTT.

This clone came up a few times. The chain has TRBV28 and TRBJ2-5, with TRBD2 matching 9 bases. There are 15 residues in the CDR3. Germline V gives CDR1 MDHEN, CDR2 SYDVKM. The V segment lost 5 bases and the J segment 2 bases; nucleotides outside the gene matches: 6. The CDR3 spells CASSLAGRRQETQYF. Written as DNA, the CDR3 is TGTGCCAGCAGTCTAGCGGGAAGGAGACAAGAGACCCAGTACTTC. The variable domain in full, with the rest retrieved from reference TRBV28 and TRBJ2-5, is DVKVTQSSRYLVKRTGEKVFLECVQDMDHENMFWYRQDPGLGLRLIYFSYDVKMKEKGDIPEGYSVSREKKERFSLILESASTNQTSMYLCASSLAGRRQETQYFGPGTRLLVL.

In DNA, the CDR3 is TGTGCCAGCAGTTCTTTGGCGGATCGATCTGGGGCCAACGTCCTGACTTTC. Its protein is CASSSLADRSGANVLTF. This sequence joins TRBV28 and TRBJ2-6; the D is unclear. The CDR3 runs 17 residues. Per germline, CDR1 MDHEN and CDR2 SYDVKM. V was pared by 4 bases and J by 1 base, with 14 bases between.

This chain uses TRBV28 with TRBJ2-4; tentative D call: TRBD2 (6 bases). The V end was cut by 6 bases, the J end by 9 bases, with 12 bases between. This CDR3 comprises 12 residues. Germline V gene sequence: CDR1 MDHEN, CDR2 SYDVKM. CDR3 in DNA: TGTGCCAGCAGGGAGGGGCGCGGCATTCAGTACTTC. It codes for CASREGRGIQYF.

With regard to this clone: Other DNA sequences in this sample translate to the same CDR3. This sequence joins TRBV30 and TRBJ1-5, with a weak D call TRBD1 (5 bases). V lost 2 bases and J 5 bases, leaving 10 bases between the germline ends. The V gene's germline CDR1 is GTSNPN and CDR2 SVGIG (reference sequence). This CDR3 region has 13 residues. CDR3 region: CAWSPGGDQPQHF. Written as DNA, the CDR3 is TGTGCCTGGAGTCCGGGGGGGGATCAGCCCCAGCATTTT.

CDR3 sequence: CASSTGTGGYQPQHF. DNA of the CDR3: TGTGCCAGCAGTACCGGGACAGGGGGCTATCAGCCCCAGCATTTT. The chain carries TRBV6-5 and TRBJ1-5, with 12 positions matching TRBD1. Germline values: CDR1 MNHEY, CDR2 SVGAGI. The CDR3 has 15 residues. V trimming: 5 bases; J trimming: 5 bases; junction bases outside the gene matches: 4.

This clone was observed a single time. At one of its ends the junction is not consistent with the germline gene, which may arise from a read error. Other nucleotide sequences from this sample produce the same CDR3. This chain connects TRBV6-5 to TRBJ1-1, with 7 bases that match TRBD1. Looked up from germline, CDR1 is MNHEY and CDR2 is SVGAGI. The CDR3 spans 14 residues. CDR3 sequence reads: CASSYRGRNTEAFF. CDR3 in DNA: TGTGCCAGTAGTTACAGGGGCCGGAACACTGAAGCTTTCTTT.

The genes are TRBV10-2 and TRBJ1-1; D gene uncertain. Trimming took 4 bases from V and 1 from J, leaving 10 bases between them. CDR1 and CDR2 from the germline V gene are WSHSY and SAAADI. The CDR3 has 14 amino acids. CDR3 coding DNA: TGCGCCAGCAGTGTTCCAGGAGGGAACACTGAAGCTTTCTTT. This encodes CASSVPGGNTEAFF.

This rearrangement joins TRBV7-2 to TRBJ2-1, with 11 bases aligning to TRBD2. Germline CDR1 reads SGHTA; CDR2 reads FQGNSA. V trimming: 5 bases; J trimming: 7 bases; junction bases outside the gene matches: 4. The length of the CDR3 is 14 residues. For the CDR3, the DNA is TGTGCCAGCAGCCCCTGGACTAGCGGGAATGAGCAGTTCTTC. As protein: CASSPWTSGNEQFF.

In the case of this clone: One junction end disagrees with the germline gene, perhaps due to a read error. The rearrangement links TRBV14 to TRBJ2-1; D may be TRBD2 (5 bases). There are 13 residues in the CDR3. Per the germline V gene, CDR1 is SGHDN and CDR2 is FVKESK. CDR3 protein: CTSSYDWRDEQFF. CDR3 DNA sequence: TGTACCAGCAGCTATGACTGGCGGGATGAGCAGTTCTTC.

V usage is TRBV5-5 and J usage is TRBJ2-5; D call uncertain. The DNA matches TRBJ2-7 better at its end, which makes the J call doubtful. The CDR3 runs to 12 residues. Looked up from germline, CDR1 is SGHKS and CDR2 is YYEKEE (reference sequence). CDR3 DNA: TGTGCCAGCAGCTTGGCAAGCCACGAGCAGTACTTC. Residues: CASSLASHEQYF.

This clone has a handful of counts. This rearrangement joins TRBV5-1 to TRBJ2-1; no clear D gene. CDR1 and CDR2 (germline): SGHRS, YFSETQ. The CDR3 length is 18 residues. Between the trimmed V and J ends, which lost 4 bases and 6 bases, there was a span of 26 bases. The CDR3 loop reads CASSAPQVPAVPANEQFF. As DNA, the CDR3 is TGCGCCAGCAGCGCCCCCCAAGTCCCCGCGGTCCCGGCCAATGAGCAGTTCTTC. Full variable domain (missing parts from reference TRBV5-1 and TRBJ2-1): KAGVTQTPRYLIKTRGQQVTLSCSPISGHRSVSWYQQTPGQGLQFLFEYFSETQRNKGNFPGRFSGRQFSNSRSEMNVSTLELGDSALYLCASSAPQVPAVPANEQFFGPGTRLTVL.

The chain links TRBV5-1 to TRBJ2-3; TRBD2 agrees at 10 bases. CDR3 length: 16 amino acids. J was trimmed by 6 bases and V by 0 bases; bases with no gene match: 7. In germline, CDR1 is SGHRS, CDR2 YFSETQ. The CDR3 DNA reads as TGCGCCAGCAGCTTGGAAGCGGGGGGGCCCGGGGATACGCAGTATTTT. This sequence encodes CASSLEAGGPGDTQYF. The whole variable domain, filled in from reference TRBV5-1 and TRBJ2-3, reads KAGVTQTPRYLIKTRGQQVTLSCSPISGHRSVSWYQQTPGQGLQFLFEYFSETQRNKGNFPGRFSGRQFSNSRSEMNVSTLELGDSALYLCASSLEAGGPGDTQYFGPGTRLTVL.

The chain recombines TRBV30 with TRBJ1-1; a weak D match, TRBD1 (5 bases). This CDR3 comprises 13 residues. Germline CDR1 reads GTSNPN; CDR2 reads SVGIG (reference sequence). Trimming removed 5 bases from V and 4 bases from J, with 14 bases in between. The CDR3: CAWDGGVSTEAFF. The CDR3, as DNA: TGTGCCTGGGATGGAGGGGTGAGCACTGAAGCTTTCTTT.

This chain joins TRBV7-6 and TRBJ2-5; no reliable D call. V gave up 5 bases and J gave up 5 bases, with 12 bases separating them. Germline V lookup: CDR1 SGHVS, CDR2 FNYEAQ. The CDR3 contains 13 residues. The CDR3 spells CASSLAWRETQYF. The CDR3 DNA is TGTGCCAGCAGCCTGGCGTGGCGGGAGACCCAGTACTTC.

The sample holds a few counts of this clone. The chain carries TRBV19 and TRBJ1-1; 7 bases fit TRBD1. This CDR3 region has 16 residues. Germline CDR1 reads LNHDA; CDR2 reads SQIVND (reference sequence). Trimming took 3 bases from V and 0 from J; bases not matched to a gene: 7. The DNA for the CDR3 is TGTGCCAGTAGTATGGGGGACAGTCCCATGAACACTGAAGCTTTCTTT. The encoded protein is CASSMGDSPMNTEAFF.